This T cell receptor (beta chain) was documented in a study of beta chain features in type 1 diabetes. Whole-study context: On cell yields, gender and age, patients and healthy donors were similar.

Germline CDR1 and CDR2: LNHDA and SQIVND (reference sequence). Deletions cut 3 bases from V and 6 bases from J, with 14 bases between. This CDR3 has 14 amino acids. Expressed TCRB transcripts were sequenced because the isolated RNA had all been reverse transcribed beforehand. TCRdb's table, derived via immunoSEQ multiplex PCR, lists solely in-frame clones and lacks some. The sample records 300,000 or so clones, approximately 9.9% being singletons. The study, taken as a whole, reports: Researchers report that Type 1 diabetes patients had moderately but significantly shorter TCRB CDR3s across all four CD4+ subsets.

As for this clone: What it recognizes is unknown.

The rearrangement uses TRBV19 and TRBJ1-1, with D perhaps TRBD1 (6 bases). Sequencing was performed on central memory CD4+ T cells from blood. This receptor was obtained from a man aged 30-40 years with type 1 diabetes. CDR3 coding DNA: TGTGCCAGTAGTATTGGGGGGCTAGTCGCTGAAGCTTTCTTT. This sequence encodes CASSIGGLVAEAFF.